This T cell receptor (beta chain) was captured by sequencing in a study of Graves' ophthalmopathy and Graves' hyperthyroidism. The TCR beta CDR3 regions underwent amplification from RNA transcripts. The library came from an HTBI-primed first-round RT-PCR and a second-round multiplex PCR. TCRdb re-analysed the multiplex PCR reads in MiXCR, keeping a single row per CDR3 protein. The sample has a few hundred thousand distinct CDR3 sequences, roughly 15% seen once; the top ten hold about 12%. V dropped 2 bases and J dropped 4 bases, with 5 bases sitting between them. The CDR3 covers 12 residues. Germline assignment: CDR1 MNHEY and CDR2 SVGEGT. In this sample, this clonotype turned up many times.

What was sequenced was peripheral blood. This chain links TRBV6-2 or TRBV6-3 with TRBJ1-2; D is uncertain. This TCR was recovered from an adult man with Graves' ophthalmopathy. CDR3 region: CASSYDSYGYTF. The CDR3, as DNA: TGTGCCAGCAGTTACGATAGCTATGGCTACACCTTC.